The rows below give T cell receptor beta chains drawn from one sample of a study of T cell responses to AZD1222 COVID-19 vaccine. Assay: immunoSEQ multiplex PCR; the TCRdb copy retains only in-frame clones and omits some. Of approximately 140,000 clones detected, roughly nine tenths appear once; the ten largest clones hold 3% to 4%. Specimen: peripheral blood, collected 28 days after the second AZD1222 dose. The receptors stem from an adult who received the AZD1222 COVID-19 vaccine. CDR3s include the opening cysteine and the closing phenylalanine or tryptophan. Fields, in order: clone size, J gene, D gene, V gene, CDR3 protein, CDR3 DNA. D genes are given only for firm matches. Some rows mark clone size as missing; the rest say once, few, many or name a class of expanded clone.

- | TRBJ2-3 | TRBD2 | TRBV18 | CASSPGTSADTQYF | TGTGCCAGCTCACCCGGGACTAGCGCAGATACGCAGTATTTT
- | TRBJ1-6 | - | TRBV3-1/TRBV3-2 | CASSQDFPGENSPLHF | TGTGCCAGCAGCCAAGATTTTCCAGGGGAGAATTCACCCCTCCACTTT
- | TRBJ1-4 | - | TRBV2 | CASRGPFDPNEKLFF | TGTGCCAGCAGAGGGCCGTTTGACCCTAATGAAAAACTGTTTTTT
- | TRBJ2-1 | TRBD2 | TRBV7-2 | CASSWTSSYNEQFF | TGTGCCAGCAGCTGGACTAGCTCCTACAATGAGCAGTTCTTC
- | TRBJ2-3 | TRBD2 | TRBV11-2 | CASSPTYIAGDTDTQYF | TGTGCCAGCAGCCCTACTTATATAGCGGGAGACACAGATACGCAGTATTTT
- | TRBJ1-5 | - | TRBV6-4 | CASSPDRYQPQHF | TGTGCCAGCAGCCCGGACCGATATCAGCCCCAGCATTTT
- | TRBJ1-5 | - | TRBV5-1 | CASSLGGGNQPQHF | TGCGCCAGCAGCTTGGGGGGAGGCAATCAGCCCCAGCATTTT
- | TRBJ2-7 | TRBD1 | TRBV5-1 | CASSLLTGGRYEQYF | TGCGCCAGCAGCTTGCTAACAGGGGGCCGGTACGAGCAGTACTTC
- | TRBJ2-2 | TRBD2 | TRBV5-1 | CASSFTGGGTGELFF | TGCGCCAGCAGCTTCACGGGAGGAGGGACCGGGGAGCTGTTTTTT
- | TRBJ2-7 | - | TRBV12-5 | CASGLDVGEQYF | TGTGCTAGTGGTTTGGACGTAGGGGAGCAGTACTTC
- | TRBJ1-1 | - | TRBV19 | CASSARQNTEAFF | TGTGCCAGTAGTGCCAGACAGAACACTGAAGCTTTCTTT
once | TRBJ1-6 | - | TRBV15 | CATSTEPNSPLHF | TGTGCCACCAGCACAGAGCCCAATTCACCCCTCCACTTT
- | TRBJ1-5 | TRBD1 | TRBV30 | CAWGGTGNQPQHF | TGTGCCTGGGGGGGGACAGGCAATCAGCCCCAGCATTTT
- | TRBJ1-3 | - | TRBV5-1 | CASSQNTGSDTIYF | TGCGCCAGCAGCCAAAATACGGGGAGTGACACCATATATTTT
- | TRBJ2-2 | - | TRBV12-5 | CASGSGDTANTGELFF | TGTGCTAGTGGTTCGGGGGACACGGCGAACACCGGGGAGCTGTTTTTT
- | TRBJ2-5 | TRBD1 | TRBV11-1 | CASSRAGTVQETQYF | TGTGCCAGCAGCCGAGCCGGGACAGTTCAAGAGACCCAGTACTTC
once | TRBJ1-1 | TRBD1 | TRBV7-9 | CASSSTGGNTEAFF | TGTGCCAGCAGCTCCACAGGGGGGAACACTGAAGCTTTCTTT
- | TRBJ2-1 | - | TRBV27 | CASRELTEYNEQFF | TGTGCCAGCAGGGAGTTGACTGAGTACAATGAGCAGTTCTTC
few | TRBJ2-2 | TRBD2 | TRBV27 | CASRLGTSGRAGTGELFF | TGTGCCAGCAGATTAGGGACTAGCGGGAGGGCCGGCACCGGGGAGCTGTTTTTT
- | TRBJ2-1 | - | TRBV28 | CASSWTNEQFF | TGTGCCAGCAGTTGGACCAATGAGCAGTTCTTC
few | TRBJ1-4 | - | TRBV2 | CASTEGEGFGEKLFF | TGTGCCAGCACCGAAGGGGAGGGGTTCGGGGAAAAACTGTTTTTT
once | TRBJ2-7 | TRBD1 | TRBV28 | CASSPTDRGGSYEQYF | TGTGCCAGCAGTCCCACGGACAGGGGCGGATCCTACGAGCAGTACTTC
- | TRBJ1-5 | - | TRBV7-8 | CASSYRQRGQGNQPQHF | TGTGCCAGCAGCTACCGCCAACGGGGGCAGGGCAATCAGCCCCAGCATTTT
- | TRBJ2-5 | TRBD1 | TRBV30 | CAGTGEETQYF | TGTGCCGGGACAGGGGAAGAGACCCAGTACTTC
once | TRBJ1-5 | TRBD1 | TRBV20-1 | CSASSTRDRANQPQHF | TGCAGTGCTAGTTCAACCCGGGACAGGGCCAATCAGCCCCAGCATTTT
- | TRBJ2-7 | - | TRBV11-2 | CASSLLSYEQYF | TGTGCCAGCAGCTTATTGTCCTACGAGCAGTACTTC
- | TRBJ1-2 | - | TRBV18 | CASSPESGIYGYTF | TGTGCCAGCTCACCGGAGTCAGGGATTTATGGCTACACCTTC
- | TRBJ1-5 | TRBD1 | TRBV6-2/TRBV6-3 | CASSLGAGGGERNQPQHF | TGTGCCAGCAGCCTCGGGGCAGGGGGGGGTGAGCGCAATCAGCCCCAGCATTTT
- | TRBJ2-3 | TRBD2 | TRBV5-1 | CASSLALAGVDTQYF | TGCGCCAGCAGCTTGGCACTAGCGGGAGTTGATACGCAGTATTTT
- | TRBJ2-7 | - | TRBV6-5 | CASRRTKSEQYF | TGTGCCAGCAGGCGGACAAAAAGCGAGCAGTACTTC
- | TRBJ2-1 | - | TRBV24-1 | CATGQGGGSYNEQFF | TGTGCCACCGGCCAGGGGGGGGGCTCCTACAATGAGCAGTTCTTC
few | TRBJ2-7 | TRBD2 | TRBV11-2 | CASSLTAGGSYEQYF | TGTGCCAGCAGCTTAACTGCGGGGGGCTCCTACGAGCAGTACTTC
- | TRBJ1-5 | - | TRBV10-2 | CASNRGMYQPQHF | TGCGCCAGCAACCGGGGGATGTATCAGCCCCAGCATTTT
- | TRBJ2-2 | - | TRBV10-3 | CAISESTPNTGELFF | TGTGCCATCAGTGAGTCTACTCCGAACACCGGGGAGCTGTTTTTT
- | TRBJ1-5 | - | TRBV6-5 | CASSYSDPGDGQPQHF | TGTGCCAGCAGTTACTCGGATCCCGGGGACGGTCAGCCCCAGCATTTT
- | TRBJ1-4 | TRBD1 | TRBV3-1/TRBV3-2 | CASSHRQGANEKLFF | TGTGCCAGCAGCCACCGACAGGGGGCGAATGAAAAACTGTTTTTT
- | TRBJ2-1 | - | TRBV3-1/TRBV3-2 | CASSQDSRPNNEQFF | TGTGCCAGCAGCCAAGATTCGAGACCCAACAATGAGCAGTTCTTC
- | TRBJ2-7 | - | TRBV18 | CASSPPDGLGQYF | TGTGCCAGCTCACCACCAGACGGCTTGGGGCAGTACTTC
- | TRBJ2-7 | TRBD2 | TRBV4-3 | CASSQWWTSGNYEQYF | TGCGCCAGCAGCCAGTGGTGGACTAGCGGGAACTACGAGCAGTACTTC
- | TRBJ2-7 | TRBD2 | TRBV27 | CASSSRLAGRYEQYF | TGTGCCAGCAGTTCCCGACTAGCGGGGAGATACGAGCAGTACTTC